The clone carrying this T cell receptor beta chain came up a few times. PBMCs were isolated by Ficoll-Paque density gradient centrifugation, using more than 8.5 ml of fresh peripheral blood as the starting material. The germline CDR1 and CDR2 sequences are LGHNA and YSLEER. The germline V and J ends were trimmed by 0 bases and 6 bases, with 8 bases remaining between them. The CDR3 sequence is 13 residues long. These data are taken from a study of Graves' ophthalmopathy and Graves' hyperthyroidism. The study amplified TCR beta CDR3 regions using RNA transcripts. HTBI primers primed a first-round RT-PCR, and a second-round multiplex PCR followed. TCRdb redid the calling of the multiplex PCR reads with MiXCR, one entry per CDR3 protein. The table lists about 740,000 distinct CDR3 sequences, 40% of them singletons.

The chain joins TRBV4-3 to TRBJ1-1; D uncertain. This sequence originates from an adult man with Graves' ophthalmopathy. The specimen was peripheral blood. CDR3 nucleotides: TGCGCCAGCAGCCAAGATCTTGGCCCTGAAGCTTTCTTT. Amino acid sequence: CASSQDLGPEAFF.